A selection of T cell receptor beta chains follows, all from one sample in a study of T-cell memory formation after mild COVID-19. MiXCR, applied by TCRdb to the 5' RACE reads, yields one record per CDR3 protein. Of under 200,000 distinct CDR3 sequences in the sample, 25% to 40% were seen once. Sequencing was done on a sample of PBMCs or a T cell subset sorted from them (not recorded which). The receptors originated from an adult woman who had mild COVID-19 (a few samples of this study predate the infection). Cell type and time point are not known. CDR3s include the opening cysteine and the closing phenylalanine or tryptophan. Fields, in order: CDR3 DNA, CDR3 protein, D gene, J gene, V gene, clone size. A D gene is named only where the DNA matches it firmly. For some rows the clone size is stated as once, few or many, or as a class when expanded; others skip it.

cdr3_nt: TGTGCCACCAGCACTGAGCACCCGAACACCGGGGAGCTGTTTTTT
cdr3_aa: CATSTEHPNTGELFF
d_call: .
j_call: TRBJ2-2
v_call: TRBV24-1
clone_size: few

cdr3_nt: TGTGCCAGCAGCCTTGGACTAGCGGGGGGGCTGAGGACCGGGGAGCTGTTTTTT
cdr3_aa: CASSLGLAGGLRTGELFF
d_call: TRBD2
j_call: TRBJ2-2
v_call: TRBV9
clone_size: .

cdr3_nt: TGTGCCAGCAGTTTGGGGGTGGAAAGCAATCAGCCCCAGCATTTT
cdr3_aa: CASSLGVESNQPQHF
d_call: .
j_call: TRBJ1-5
v_call: TRBV12-3/TRBV12-4
clone_size: .

cdr3_nt: TGTGCCAGCAGTGAAGGGGTCAGGGGCATTCACTACGAGCAGTACTTC
cdr3_aa: CASSEGVRGIHYEQYF
d_call: .
j_call: TRBJ2-7
v_call: TRBV6-1
clone_size: .

cdr3_nt: TGTGCCAGCTCACCCCTGCCCCCACAGGGGAGACAAGAGACCCAGTACTTC
cdr3_aa: CASSPLPPQGRQETQYF
d_call: TRBD1
j_call: TRBJ2-5
v_call: TRBV18
clone_size: .

cdr3_nt: TGTGCCAGCAGCGTAGCTTCAGGGGAGAGGAACATTCAGTACTTC
cdr3_aa: CASSVASGERNIQYF
d_call: .
j_call: TRBJ2-4
v_call: TRBV9
clone_size: few

cdr3_nt: TGCAGTGCTAGAGCCCCCATTAGTAGCGGGGGTATTTACGAGCAGTACTTC
cdr3_aa: CSARAPISSGGIYEQYF
d_call: TRBD2
j_call: TRBJ2-7
v_call: TRBV20-1
clone_size: .

cdr3_nt: TGTGCCAGCAGTGGGTCAAGCGGGGGAGCAGATACGCAGTATTTT
cdr3_aa: CASSGSSGGADTQYF
d_call: TRBD2
j_call: TRBJ2-3
v_call: TRBV6-1
clone_size: .

cdr3_nt: TGTGCCAGCAGTTTAAGTAGGGCAGGGGAAGAGACCCAGTACTTC
cdr3_aa: CASSLSRAGEETQYF
d_call: .
j_call: TRBJ2-5
v_call: TRBV12-3/TRBV12-4
clone_size: .

cdr3_nt: TGCAGTGCTAGAGATATGGCAGGGTGGTACAATGAGCAGTTCTTC
cdr3_aa: CSARDMAGWYNEQFF
d_call: .
j_call: TRBJ2-1
v_call: TRBV20-1
clone_size: few

cdr3_nt: TGTGCCAGCAGTCCAGTTGCAGGGACCCAGTACTTC
cdr3_aa: CASSPVAGTQYF
d_call: .
j_call: TRBJ2-5
v_call: TRBV5-6
clone_size: few

cdr3_nt: TGTGCCAGCTCACCGACCCCCGGGACTGAAGCTTTCTTT
cdr3_aa: CASSPTPGTEAFF
d_call: .
j_call: TRBJ1-1
v_call: TRBV18
clone_size: few

cdr3_nt: TGCAGTGCAGTACTAGCGGGAGGGCCGGTGCAGTACTTC
cdr3_aa: CSAVLAGGPVQYF
d_call: TRBD2
j_call: TRBJ2-7
v_call: TRBV20-1
clone_size: .

cdr3_nt: TGTGCCAGCAGTGAGGTGGGGACAGGGGTTCATGAGCAGTTCTTC
cdr3_aa: CASSEVGTGVHEQFF
d_call: TRBD1
j_call: TRBJ2-1
v_call: TRBV6-4
clone_size: .

cdr3_nt: TGTGCCAGCAGCCCCCCCGGAAACACCATATATTTT
cdr3_aa: CASSPPGNTIYF
d_call: .
j_call: TRBJ1-3
v_call: TRBV7-8
clone_size: .

cdr3_nt: TGTGCCAGCGGACAGGGATTGGCCCAGTACTTC
cdr3_aa: CASGQGLAQYF
d_call: TRBD1
j_call: TRBJ2-5
v_call: TRBV25-1
clone_size: .

cdr3_nt: TGTGCCAGCAGCATACAGGGCATAGCTATGAACACTGAAGCTTTCTTT
cdr3_aa: CASSIQGIAMNTEAFF
d_call: .
j_call: TRBJ1-1
v_call: TRBV7-8
clone_size: .

cdr3_nt: TGTGCCAGCAGTTTACTAGCGGTGGGCGAGCAGTACTTC
cdr3_aa: CASSLLAVGEQYF
d_call: TRBD2
j_call: TRBJ2-7
v_call: TRBV12-3/TRBV12-4
clone_size: .

cdr3_nt: TGTGCCAGCAGTTTATATCTGGCTAGCGGGAGCCGTCGCACAGATACGCAGTATTTT
cdr3_aa: CASSLYLASGSRRTDTQYF
d_call: TRBD2
j_call: TRBJ2-3
v_call: TRBV27
clone_size: few

cdr3_nt: TGTGCCACCATCCCACGGGAGGGGAATGAGCAGTTCTTC
cdr3_aa: CATIPREGNEQFF
d_call: TRBD2
j_call: TRBJ2-1
v_call: TRBV15
clone_size: .

cdr3_nt: TGTGCCAGCAGCTTTTACAGCGGGACTGAAGCTTTCTTT
cdr3_aa: CASSFYSGTEAFF
d_call: .
j_call: TRBJ1-1
v_call: TRBV11-2
clone_size: few

cdr3_nt: TGTGCCAGTAACAGGAGAGACAATGAGCAGTTCTTC
cdr3_aa: CASNRRDNEQFF
d_call: .
j_call: TRBJ2-1
v_call: TRBV19
clone_size: once

cdr3_nt: TGCAGTGCCGATGGGACAGGGTCGGATCAGCCCCAGCATTTT
cdr3_aa: CSADGTGSDQPQHF
d_call: TRBD1
j_call: TRBJ1-5
v_call: TRBV20-1
clone_size: few

cdr3_nt: TGTGCCACCAGTGACGGGACGGCGGGAGACTATGGCTACACCTTC
cdr3_aa: CATSDGTAGDYGYTF
d_call: .
j_call: TRBJ1-2
v_call: TRBV24-1
clone_size: .

cdr3_nt: TGCGCCAGCAGGGCAGGGGAAAATCAGCCCCAGCATTTT
cdr3_aa: CASRAGENQPQHF
d_call: .
j_call: TRBJ1-5
v_call: TRBV10-2
clone_size: .

cdr3_nt: TGCAGCGTCCATCTCGGGACAGAGCAGTTCTTC
cdr3_aa: CSVHLGTEQFF
d_call: .
j_call: TRBJ2-1
v_call: TRBV29-1
clone_size: few

cdr3_nt: TGTGCCGTGAGGGACCCCCACAATTCACCCCTCCACTTT
cdr3_aa: CAVRDPHNSPLHF
d_call: .
j_call: TRBJ1-6
v_call: TRBV10-3
clone_size: few

cdr3_nt: TGTGCCAGCAGCGCTACCCCCGGGGGTTATGCCTACGAGCAGTACTTC
cdr3_aa: CASSATPGGYAYEQYF
d_call: .
j_call: TRBJ2-7
v_call: TRBV2
clone_size: .

cdr3_nt: TGTGCCAGCAGCGACCCCCCCAGGGGGGGGATTTACGGAGAGACCCAGTACTTC
cdr3_aa: CASSDPPRGGIYGETQYF
d_call: .
j_call: TRBJ2-5
v_call: TRBV21-1
clone_size: .

cdr3_nt: TGTGCCAGCAGGGTGAGGGGGCGCGGCACCGGGGAGCTGTTTTTT
cdr3_aa: CASRVRGRGTGELFF
d_call: TRBD1
j_call: TRBJ2-2
v_call: TRBV3-1
clone_size: once

cdr3_nt: TGTGCCACCAGTGATTCCAACGACTGGAGAGGACGAGGTCAGCCCCAGCATTTT
cdr3_aa: CATSDSNDWRGRGQPQHF
d_call: .
j_call: TRBJ1-5
v_call: TRBV24-1
clone_size: .

cdr3_nt: TGTGCCAGCAGTTTAGTAACGGGGGCGGATGAAGCTTTCTTT
cdr3_aa: CASSLVTGADEAFF
d_call: .
j_call: TRBJ1-1
v_call: TRBV12-3/TRBV12-4
clone_size: .

cdr3_nt: TGTGCCAGCAGGCAGGGAAGTCGTTACTATGGCTACACCTTC
cdr3_aa: CASRQGSRYYGYTF
d_call: .
j_call: TRBJ1-2
v_call: TRBV12-3/TRBV12-4
clone_size: .

cdr3_nt: TGTGCCAGCAGCCCCCGATGGACCGAGTTCACAGATACGCAGTATTTT
cdr3_aa: CASSPRWTEFTDTQYF
d_call: .
j_call: TRBJ2-3
v_call: TRBV3-1
clone_size: many

cdr3_nt: TGTGCCAGCAGCTTACCTACAGGGGGGAGAGAGACCCAGTACTTC
cdr3_aa: CASSLPTGGRETQYF
d_call: TRBD1
j_call: TRBJ2-5
v_call: TRBV11-2
clone_size: .

cdr3_nt: TGTGCCAGCTCCTCGGGACTAGCTTTACACGAGCAGTACTTC
cdr3_aa: CASSSGLALHEQYF
d_call: TRBD2
j_call: TRBJ2-7
v_call: TRBV5-6
clone_size: few

cdr3_nt: TGTGCCAGCAGCCCTGGAAAGCGGTCAAGACAAAATGAGCAGTTCTTC
cdr3_aa: CASSPGKRSRQNEQFF
d_call: .
j_call: TRBJ2-1
v_call: TRBV7-8
clone_size: few

cdr3_nt: TGCGCCAGCAGCGGGAGGACAGGTAACACTGAAGCTTTCTTT
cdr3_aa: CASSGRTGNTEAFF
d_call: TRBD1
j_call: TRBJ1-1
v_call: TRBV5-1
clone_size: few

cdr3_nt: TGTGCCAGCAGCAGAGTTCCACCGGGACCTGCGGAGACCCAGTACTTC
cdr3_aa: CASSRVPPGPAETQYF
d_call: .
j_call: TRBJ2-5
v_call: TRBV21-1
clone_size: .

cdr3_nt: TGCGCCAGCAGCCACGGGTCATCCTCCTACGAGCAGTACTTC
cdr3_aa: CASSHGSSSYEQYF
d_call: .
j_call: TRBJ2-7
v_call: TRBV4-1
clone_size: few

cdr3_nt: TGTGCCAGCACCCCCCTGGGAGGACTCAATGAGCAGTTCTTC
cdr3_aa: CASTPLGGLNEQFF
d_call: .
j_call: TRBJ2-1
v_call: TRBV2
clone_size: few

cdr3_nt: TGTGCCAGCAGCTCCCTCTACGAGCAGTACTTC
cdr3_aa: CASSSLYEQYF
d_call: .
j_call: TRBJ2-7
v_call: TRBV7-9
clone_size: .

cdr3_nt: TGTGCCACCAGTGATTCCCGCAGGGGGCTAGGCTATGGCTACACCTTC
cdr3_aa: CATSDSRRGLGYGYTF
d_call: TRBD1
j_call: TRBJ1-2
v_call: TRBV24-1
clone_size: few

cdr3_nt: TGTGCCAGCAGTTTAAGAGGGACAGGGGGCCGCTACGAGCAGTACTTC
cdr3_aa: CASSLRGTGGRYEQYF
d_call: TRBD1
j_call: TRBJ2-7
v_call: TRBV27
clone_size: few

cdr3_nt: TGCGCCAGCAGCTTCGGGGGGGGTCAAGAGACCCAGTACTTC
cdr3_aa: CASSFGGGQETQYF
d_call: TRBD2
j_call: TRBJ2-5
v_call: TRBV5-1
clone_size: .

cdr3_nt: TGCGCCAGCAGCCACGTCGGGACGTTCTCCGAGCAGTACTTC
cdr3_aa: CASSHVGTFSEQYF
d_call: .
j_call: TRBJ2-7
v_call: TRBV4-1
clone_size: .

cdr3_nt: TGTGCCAGCAGTTTATTAGGGGCTAGCACAGATACGCAGTATTTT
cdr3_aa: CASSLLGASTDTQYF
d_call: .
j_call: TRBJ2-3
v_call: TRBV28
clone_size: .